The 9 T cell receptor beta chains listed next were all sequenced from one sample in a study of CD8 T cells in ankylosing spondylitis. TCRdb ran MiXCR on the 5' RACE reads and lists one entry per CDR3 protein. The sample has about 250,000 distinct CDR3 sequences, approximately 30% seen once. The sequenced material came from blood, either unsorted or a sorted T cell fraction (not recorded which). The receptors here all came from a male donor with ankylosing spondylitis or in good health (not recorded which).

This rearrangement joins TRBV10-3 to TRBJ2-5; 13 nucleotides match TRBD2. V gave up 6 bases and J gave up 3 bases; unmatched junction bases: 4. Germline assignment: CDR1 ENHRY and CDR2 SYGVKD. The CDR3 has 15 residues. Written as DNA, the CDR3 is TGTGCCATCAGGGATGGGACTAGCGGGGAAGAGACCCAGTACTTC. It specifies CAIRDGTSGEETQYF.

The gene calls are TRBV12-3 or TRBV12-4 and TRBJ2-2, with D perhaps matching TRBD1 (8 bases). This CDR3 contains 15 residues. Trimming removed 7 bases from V and 4 bases from J, with 16 bases in between. The CDR3 DNA follows: TGTGCCAGCACCCAACAGGGGGGGCGCACCGGGGAGCTGTTTTTT. Protein sequence: CASTQQGGRTGELFF.

This clonotype was picked up a small number of times. The chain combines TRBV20-1 with TRBJ2-2, with TRBD2 matching 8 bases. Germline V CDR1 and CDR2: DFQATT, SNEGSKA (reference sequence). Trimming at V came to 7 bases and at J to 4 bases, leaving 8 bases not matched to a gene. CDR3 size: 14 residues. CDR3 region: CSVRLAGGTGELFF. The CDR3 DNA is TGCAGTGTTCGGCTAGCGGGCGGCACCGGGGAGCTGTTTTTT.

The chain recombines TRBV7-9 with TRBJ1-4; 9 nucleotides align to TRBD1. This CDR3 is built from 16 residues. Germline CDR1 and CDR2: SEHNR and FQNEAQ (reference sequence). The J segment lost 6 bases and the V segment lost 7 bases, leaving 12 bases of the junction unmatched. The DNA for the CDR3 is TGTGCCAGCACCCAACGGCGGGACAGGGAGGATGAAAAACTGTTTTTT. It translates to CASTQRRDREDEKLFF.

The chain carries TRBV20-1 and TRBJ2-1; 9 nucleotides match TRBD2. Trimming at V came to 0 bases and at J to 10 bases, leaving 10 bases not matched to a gene. Germline CDR1 and CDR2: DFQATT and SNEGSKA (reference sequence). The CDR3 has 15 residues. In DNA form, the CDR3 reads TGCAGTGCTAGAGATCGGCGGGGGGGCCTCTGGGAGCAGTTCTTC. Protein product: CSARDRRGGLWEQFF.

The chain links TRBV5-6 to TRBJ2-5; no firm D call. V shed 4 bases and J shed 1 base, with 11 bases lying between them. CDR3 length equals 14 residues. Per germline, CDR1 SGHDT and CDR2 YYEEEE. The CDR3 DNA is TGTGCCAGCAGCCTCGGAAGTGGCCAAGAGACCCAGTACTTC. Its protein is CASSLGSGQETQYF. Complete variable domain (other parts from reference TRBV5-6 and TRBJ2-5): DAGVTQSPTHLIKTRGQQVTLRCSPKSGHDTVSWYQQALGQGPQFIFQYYEEEERQRGNFPDRFSGHQFPNYSSELNVNALLLGDSALYLCASSLGSGQETQYFGPGTRLLVL.

This clonotype was seen a handful of times. This rearrangement joins TRBV12-3 or TRBV12-4 to TRBJ2-7; D remains unclear. V shed 6 bases and J shed 7 bases, with 19 bases lying between them. The length of the CDR3 is 14 residues. The CDR3 is CASSPTYDFLEQYF. As DNA, the CDR3 is TGTGCCAGCAGCCCGACGTACGATTTTTTGGAGCAGTACTTC.

The chain combines TRBV7-6 with TRBJ2-7, with no clear D. CDR3 size: 15 residues. Trimming cost V 1 base and J 9 bases, with 19 bases left between them. Germline assignment: CDR1 SGHVS and CDR2 FNYEAQ. CDR3 amino acids: CASSLVTGASSVQYF. The DNA for the CDR3 is TGTGCCAGCAGCTTAGTTACGGGCGCCTCTTCGGTGCAGTACTTC.

The gene calls are TRBV9 and TRBJ2-5; TRBD2 matches 7 bases. Germline V gene sequence: CDR1 SGDLS, CDR2 YYNGEE. The CDR3 consists of 15 residues. With V trimmed by 3 bases and J by 5 bases, 10 bases remained unmatched. The CDR3 DNA sequence: TGTGCCAGCAGCGCTGGGACTACCCTCATCGAGACCCAGTACTTC. It specifies CASSAGTTLIETQYF. Variable domain in full (rest from reference TRBV9 and TRBJ2-5): DSGVTQTPKHLITATGQRVTLRCSPRSGDLSVYWYQQSLDQGLQFLIQYYNGEERAKGNILERFSAQQFPDLHSELNLSSLELGDSALYFCASSAGTTLIETQYFGPGTRLLVL.